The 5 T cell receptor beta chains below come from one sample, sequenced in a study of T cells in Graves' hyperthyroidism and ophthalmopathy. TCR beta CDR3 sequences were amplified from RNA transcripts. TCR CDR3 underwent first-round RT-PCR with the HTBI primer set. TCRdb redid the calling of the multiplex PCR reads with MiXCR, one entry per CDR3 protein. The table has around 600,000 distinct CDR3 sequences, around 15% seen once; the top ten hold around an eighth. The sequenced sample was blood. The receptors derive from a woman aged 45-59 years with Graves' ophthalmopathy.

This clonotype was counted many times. This CDR3 is CASSKGTSGRTDTQYF. CDR3 bases: TGCGCCAGCAGCAAAGGGACTAGCGGGAGGACAGATACGCAGTATTTT. V usage is TRBV5-1 and J usage is TRBJ2-3; 15 bases are a match to TRBD2. After removal of 4 bases from V and 3 bases from J, the junction contained 3 bases not matched to a gene. The CDR3 extends over 16 amino acids. CDR1 is SGHRS and CDR2 is YFSETQ in the germline V gene.

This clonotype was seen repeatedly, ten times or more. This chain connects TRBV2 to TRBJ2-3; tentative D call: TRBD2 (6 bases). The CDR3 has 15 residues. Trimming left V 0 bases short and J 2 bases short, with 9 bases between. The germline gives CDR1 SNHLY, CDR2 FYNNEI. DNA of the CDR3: TGTGCCAGCAGTGAAGCTGCGGGAATCACAGATACGCAGTATTTT. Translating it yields CASSEAAGITDTQYF.

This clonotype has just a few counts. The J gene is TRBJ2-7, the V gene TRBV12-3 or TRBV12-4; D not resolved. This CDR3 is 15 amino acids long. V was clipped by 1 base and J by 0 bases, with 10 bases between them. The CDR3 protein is CASSLGFSPSYEQYF. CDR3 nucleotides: TGTGCCAGCAGTTTAGGCTTTTCACCCTCCTACGAGCAGTACTTC.

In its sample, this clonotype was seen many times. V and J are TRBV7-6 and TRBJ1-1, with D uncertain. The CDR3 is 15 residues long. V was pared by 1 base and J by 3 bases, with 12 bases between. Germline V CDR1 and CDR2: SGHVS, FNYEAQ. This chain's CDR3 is CASSLVWQGDTEAFF. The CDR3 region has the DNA TGTGCCAGCAGCTTAGTGTGGCAAGGAGACACTGAAGCTTTCTTT.

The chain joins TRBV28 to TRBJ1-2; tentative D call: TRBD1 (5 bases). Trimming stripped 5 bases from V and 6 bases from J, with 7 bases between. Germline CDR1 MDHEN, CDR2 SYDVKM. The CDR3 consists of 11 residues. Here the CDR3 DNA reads TGTGCCAGCAGTACCAGGGATGGCTACACCTTC. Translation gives CASSTRDGYTF.